Sequencing of this T cell receptor beta chain was carried out in a study of blood T cell repertoires in COVID-19. In the study overall: There were acute and convalescent COVID-19 samples, and they came from the United States, Italy and Spain. Sample material is recorded as cDNA or gDNA derived from T cells, B-cell-depleted T cells, or PBMCs.

Germline trimming cut 6 bases from V and 4 bases from J; bases unmatched to any gene: 2. This CDR3 comprises 14 residues. Germline-derived CDR1 and CDR2 are MNHEY and SMNVEV (reference sequence). Using immunoSEQ multiplex PCR, the repertoire was profiled, and TCRdb retains in-frame clones only, with some absent. The top ten hold around 11% of the sample, which has about 120,000 clones, roughly four fifths seen once. The sequencing input was peripheral blood. The source of this sequence is a man in his sixties with acute or convalescent COVID-19. This sequence joins TRBV27 and TRBJ2-1; 11 bases match TRBD2. Here the CDR3 reads CASRTSGKYNEQFF. CDR3 DNA: TGTGCCAGCAGGACTAGCGGGAAATACAATGAGCAGTTCTTC.